This passage covers 9 T cell receptor beta chains from one sample sequenced in a study of T cell responses to AZD1222 COVID-19 vaccine. The data were produced by immunoSEQ multiplex PCR, yet TCRdb's version contains in-frame clones alone and is incomplete. The sample lists about 190,000 clones, approximately 94% occurring once. The sample was peripheral blood, taken on day 0 of AZD1222 vaccination. These receptor sequences come from an adult in good health.

This clone was seen once. The gene calls are TRBV28 and TRBJ1-1; D ambiguous. CDR3 size: 12 residues. Germline V lookup: CDR1 MDHEN, CDR2 SYDVKM. Between the trimmed V and J ends, which lost 8 bases and 1 base, there was a span of 8 bases. The CDR3 coding sequence is TGTGCCAGCGTCGTTGGGAACACTGAAGCTTTCTTT. Its protein product is CASVVGNTEAFF.

This chain links TRBV3-1 (or the pseudogene TRBV3-2) with TRBJ2-3; D is undetermined. Germline loops: CDR1 LGHDT, CDR2 YNNKEL (reference sequence). The CDR3 sequence is 11 residues long. Trimming removed 2 bases at V and 8 bases at J, with 5 bases between. The CDR3 nucleotides are TGTGCCAGCAGCCAATCCGGTACGCAGTATTTT. It encodes CASSQSGTQYF.

J is TRBJ2-7 and V is TRBV10-1, with D maybe TRBD2 (5 bases). Germline-derived CDR1 and CDR2 are WNHNN and SYGVQD (reference sequence). This CDR3 spans 13 amino acids. V lost 11 bases and J 0 bases, leaving 14 bases between the germline ends. CDR3 DNA: TGCGCCGTCGGGGATCGTTACTCCTACGAGCAGTACTTC. It translates to CAVGDRYSYEQYF.

The chain carries TRBV19 and TRBJ2-5, with 9 bases matching TRBD1. The J segment lost 4 bases and the V segment lost 10 bases, leaving 4 bases of the junction unmatched. The CDR3 sequence is 12 residues long. Germline-derived CDR1 and CDR2 are LNHDA and SQIVND (reference sequence). CDR3 loop: CATRDRVETQYF. For the CDR3, the DNA is TGTGCCACCCGGGACAGGGTAGAGACCCAGTACTTC.

The genes are TRBV29-1 and TRBJ1-2, with D possibly matching TRBD1 (6 bases). Trimming removed 7 bases at V and 6 bases at J, with 12 bases between. The CDR3 consists of 11 residues. Germline lookup yields CDR1 SQVTM and CDR2 ANQGSEA. CDR3 DNA sequence: TGCAGCGCGGCACAGGGCCATGGCTACACCTTC. This gives the protein CSAAQGHGYTF. The variable domain in full, with the rest retrieved from reference TRBV29-1 and TRBJ1-2, is SAVISQKPSRDICQRGTSLTIQCQVDSQVTMMFWYRQQPGQSLTLIATANQGSEATYESGFVIDKFPISRPNLTFSTLTVSNMSPEDSSIYLCSAAQGHGYTFGSGTRLTVV.

Here the CDR3 reads CASSSQGANYGYTF. CDR3 DNA: TGTGCCAGCAGCTCACAGGGGGCTAACTATGGCTACACCTTC. This chain uses TRBV7-2 with TRBJ1-2, with 8 bases lining up with TRBD1. CDR3 size: 14 residues. Trimming took 4 bases from V and 0 from J; bases not matched to a gene: 1. Germline-derived CDR1 and CDR2 are SGHTA and FQGNSA.

J is TRBJ1-3 and V is TRBV9; 8 bases map to TRBD1. V trimming: 1 base; J trimming: 0 bases; junction bases outside the gene matches: 3. Germline V lookup: CDR1 SGDLS, CDR2 YYNGEE. The CDR3 sequence is 16 residues long. The CDR3 bases are TGTGCCAGCAGCGTACTTGGGACAGGCTCTGGAAACACCATATATTTT. It specifies CASSVLGTGSGNTIYF.

This rearrangement joins TRBV5-1 to TRBJ2-2; 11 positions match TRBD2. CDR3 size: 19 residues. The V gene's germline CDR1 is SGHRS and CDR2 YFSETQ. V gave up 3 bases and J gave up 3 bases; unmatched junction bases: 13. The CDR3 DNA reads TGCGCCAGCAGCTCTGGCGCTAGCGGGAGGAGGGGATACACCGGGGAGCTGTTTTTT. This codes for CASSSGASGRRGYTGELFF.

This chain uses TRBV19 with TRBJ2-7, with 7 bases lining up with TRBD2. CDR1 is LNHDA, CDR2 SQIVND, per germline (reference sequence). This CDR3 contains 13 residues. The junction had 3 bases not matched to a gene; V was cut back by 5 bases and J by 2 bases. The CDR3, as DNA: TGTGCCAGTAGTCTAGCGGCAACCTACGAGCAGTACTTC. This encodes CASSLAATYEQYF.